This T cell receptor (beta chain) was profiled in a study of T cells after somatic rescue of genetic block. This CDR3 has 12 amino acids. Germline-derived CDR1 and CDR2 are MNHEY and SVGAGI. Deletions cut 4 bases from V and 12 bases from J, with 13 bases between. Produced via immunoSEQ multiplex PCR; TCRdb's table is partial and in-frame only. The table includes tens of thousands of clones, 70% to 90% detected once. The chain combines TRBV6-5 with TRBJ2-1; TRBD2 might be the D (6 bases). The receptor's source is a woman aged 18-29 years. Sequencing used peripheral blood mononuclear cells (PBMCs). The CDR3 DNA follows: TGTGCCAGCAGTTCTGCGGGAAGGGGGCAGTTCTTC. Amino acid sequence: CASSSAGRGQFF.